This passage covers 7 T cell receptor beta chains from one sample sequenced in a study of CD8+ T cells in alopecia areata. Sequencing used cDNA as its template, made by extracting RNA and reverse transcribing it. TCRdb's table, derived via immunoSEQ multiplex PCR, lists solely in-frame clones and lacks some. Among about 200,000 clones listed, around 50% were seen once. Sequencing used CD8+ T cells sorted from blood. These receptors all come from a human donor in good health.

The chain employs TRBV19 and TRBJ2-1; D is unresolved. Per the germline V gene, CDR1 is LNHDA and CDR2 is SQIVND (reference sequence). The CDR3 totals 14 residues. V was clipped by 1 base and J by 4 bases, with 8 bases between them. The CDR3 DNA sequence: TGTGCCAGTAGTATAGGACCTGTATACAATGAGCAGTTCTTC. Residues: CASSIGPVYNEQFF.

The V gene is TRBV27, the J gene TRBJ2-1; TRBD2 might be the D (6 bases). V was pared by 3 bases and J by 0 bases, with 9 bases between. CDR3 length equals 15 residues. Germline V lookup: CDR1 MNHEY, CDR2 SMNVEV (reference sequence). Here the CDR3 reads CASSLRRDSYNEQFF. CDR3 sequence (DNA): TGTGCCAGCAGTTTGAGGCGGGACTCCTACAATGAGCAGTTCTTC.

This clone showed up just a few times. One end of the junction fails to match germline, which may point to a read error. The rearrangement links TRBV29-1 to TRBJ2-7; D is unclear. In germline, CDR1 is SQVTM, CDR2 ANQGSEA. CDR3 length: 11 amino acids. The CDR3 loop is CSVEDLNQVDF. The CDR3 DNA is TGCAGCGTTGAAGATCTTAACCAGGTCGACTTC.

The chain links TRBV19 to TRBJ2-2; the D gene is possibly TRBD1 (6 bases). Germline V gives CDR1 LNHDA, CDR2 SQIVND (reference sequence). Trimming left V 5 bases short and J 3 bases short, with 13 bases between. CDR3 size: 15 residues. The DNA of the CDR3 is TGTGCCAGTAGTGTCCGGGACACCTACACCGGGGAGCTGTTTTTT. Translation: CASSVRDTYTGELFF. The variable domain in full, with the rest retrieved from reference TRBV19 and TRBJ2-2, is DGGITQSPKYLFRKEGQNVTLSCEQNLNHDAMYWYRQDPGQGLRLIYYSQIVNDFQKGDIAEGYSVSREKKESFPLTVTSAQKNPTAFYLCASSVRDTYTGELFFGEGSRLTVL.

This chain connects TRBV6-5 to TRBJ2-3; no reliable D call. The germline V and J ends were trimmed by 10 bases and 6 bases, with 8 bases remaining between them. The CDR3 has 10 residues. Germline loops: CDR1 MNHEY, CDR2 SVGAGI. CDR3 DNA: TGTGCCACCCAGGAGGATACGCAGTATTTT. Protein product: CATQEDTQYF.

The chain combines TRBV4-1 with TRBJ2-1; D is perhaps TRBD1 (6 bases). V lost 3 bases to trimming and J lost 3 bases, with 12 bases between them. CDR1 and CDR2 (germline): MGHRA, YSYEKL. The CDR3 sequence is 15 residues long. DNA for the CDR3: TGCGCCAGCAGCCACGAGACGGACAGCTACAATGAGCAGTTCTTC. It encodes CASSHETDSYNEQFF.

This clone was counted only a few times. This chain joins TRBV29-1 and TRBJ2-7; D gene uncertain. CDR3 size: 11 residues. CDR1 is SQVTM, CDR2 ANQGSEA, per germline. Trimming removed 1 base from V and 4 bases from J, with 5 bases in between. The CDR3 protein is CSVEAEYEQYF. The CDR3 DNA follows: TGCAGCGTTGAAGCCGAATACGAGCAGTACTTC.